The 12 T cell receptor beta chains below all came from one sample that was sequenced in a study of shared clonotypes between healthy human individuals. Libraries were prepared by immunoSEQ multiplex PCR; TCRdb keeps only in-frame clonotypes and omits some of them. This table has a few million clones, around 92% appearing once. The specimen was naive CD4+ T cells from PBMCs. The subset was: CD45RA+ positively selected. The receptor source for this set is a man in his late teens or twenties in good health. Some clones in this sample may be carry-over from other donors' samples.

This CDR3 is CASSPSRINTEAFF. The DNA of the CDR3 is TGTGCCAGCAGCCCAAGCAGGATTAACACTGAAGCTTTCTTT. The V call is TRBV14, the J call TRBJ1-1; D call uncertain. The germline V and J ends were trimmed by 4 bases and 2 bases, with 11 bases remaining between them. Germline V gene lookup returns CDR1 SGHDN and CDR2 FVKESK. CDR3 length: 14 residues.

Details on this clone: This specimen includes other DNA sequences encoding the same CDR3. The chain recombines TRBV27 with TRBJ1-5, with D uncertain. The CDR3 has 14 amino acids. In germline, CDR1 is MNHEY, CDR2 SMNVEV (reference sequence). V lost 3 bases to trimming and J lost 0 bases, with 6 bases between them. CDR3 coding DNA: TGTGCCAGCAGTTTCGGACGTAGCAATCAGCCCCAGCATTTT. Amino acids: CASSFGRSNQPQHF.

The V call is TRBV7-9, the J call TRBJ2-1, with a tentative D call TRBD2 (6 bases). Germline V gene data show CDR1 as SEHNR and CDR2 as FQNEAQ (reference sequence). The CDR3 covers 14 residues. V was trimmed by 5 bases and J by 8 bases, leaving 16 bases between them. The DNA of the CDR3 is TGTGCCAGCAGCCGTCCCGGACTATGGGATGAGCAGTTCTTC. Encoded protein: CASSRPGLWDEQFF.

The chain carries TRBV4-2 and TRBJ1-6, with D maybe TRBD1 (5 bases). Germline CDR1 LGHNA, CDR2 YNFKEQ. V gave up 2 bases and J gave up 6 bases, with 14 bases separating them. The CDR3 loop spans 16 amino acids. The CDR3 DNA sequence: TGTGCCAGCAGCCAACAACAGGAGACCTTTAATTCACCCCTCCACTTT. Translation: CASSQQQETFNSPLHF.

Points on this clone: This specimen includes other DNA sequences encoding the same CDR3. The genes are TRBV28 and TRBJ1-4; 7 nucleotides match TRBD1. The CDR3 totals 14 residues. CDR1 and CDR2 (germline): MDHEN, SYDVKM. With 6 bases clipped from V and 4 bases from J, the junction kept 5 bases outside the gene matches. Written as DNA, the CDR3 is TGTGCCAGCAGCTCTGGGACAGTTAATGAAAAACTGTTTTTT. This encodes CASSSGTVNEKLFF.

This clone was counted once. CDR3 DNA sequence: TGTGCCAGCATTGGATTGCCAGGACCGAACACTGAAGCTTTCTTT. Translation: CASIGLPGPNTEAFF. The V gene is TRBV2, the J gene TRBJ1-1; D ambiguous. Trimming removed 7 bases at V and 1 base at J, with 16 bases between. In germline, CDR1 is SNHLY, CDR2 FYNNEI. This CDR3 spans 15 amino acids.

The CDR3 DNA reads TGTGCCACCAGCTCACGAAGCCCCTTCCACACCGGGGAGCTGTTTTTT. Residues: CATSSRSPFHTGELFF. This chain joins TRBV15 and TRBJ2-2; D not certain. Germline lookup yields CDR1 LNHNV and CDR2 YYDKDF (reference sequence). The CDR3 loop spans 16 amino acids. V was cut by 5 bases and J by 3 bases, with 16 bases left in between.

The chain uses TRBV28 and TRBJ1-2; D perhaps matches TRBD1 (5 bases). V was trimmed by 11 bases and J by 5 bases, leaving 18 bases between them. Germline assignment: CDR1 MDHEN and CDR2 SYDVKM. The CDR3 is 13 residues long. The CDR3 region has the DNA TGTGCCTGCTCGGGGGGAGGGCGGTATGGCTACACCTTC. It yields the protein CACSGGGRYGYTF.

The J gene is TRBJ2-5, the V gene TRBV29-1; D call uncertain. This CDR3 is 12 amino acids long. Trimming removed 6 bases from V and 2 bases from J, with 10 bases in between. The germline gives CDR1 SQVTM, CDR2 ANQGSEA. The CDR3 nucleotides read TGCAGCGTCTCCACCATACAAGAGACCCAGTACTTC. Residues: CSVSTIQETQYF. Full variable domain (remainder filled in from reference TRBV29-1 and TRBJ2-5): SAVISQKPSRDICQRGTSLTIQCQVDSQVTMMFWYRQQPGQSLTLIATANQGSEATYESGFVIDKFPISRPNLTFSTLTVSNMSPEDSSIYLCSVSTIQETQYFGPGTRLLVL.

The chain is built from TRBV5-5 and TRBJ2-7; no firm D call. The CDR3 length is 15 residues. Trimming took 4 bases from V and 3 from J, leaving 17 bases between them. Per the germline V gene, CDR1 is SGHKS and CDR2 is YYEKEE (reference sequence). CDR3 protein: CASSPEPHSLYEQYF. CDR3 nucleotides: TGTGCCAGCAGCCCGGAGCCGCATAGTCTCTACGAGCAGTACTTC.

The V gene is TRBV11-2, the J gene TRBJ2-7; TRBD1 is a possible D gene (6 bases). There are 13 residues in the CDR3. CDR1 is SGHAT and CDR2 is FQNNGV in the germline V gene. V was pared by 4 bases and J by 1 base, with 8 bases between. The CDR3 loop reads CASSWTVSYEQYF. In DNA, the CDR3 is TGTGCCAGCAGCTGGACAGTATCCTACGAGCAGTACTTC.

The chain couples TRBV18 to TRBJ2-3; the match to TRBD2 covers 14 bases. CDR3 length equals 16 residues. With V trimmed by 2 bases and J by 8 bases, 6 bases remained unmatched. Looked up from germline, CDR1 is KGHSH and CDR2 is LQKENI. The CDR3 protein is CASSPNAGTSGGTQYF. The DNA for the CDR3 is TGTGCCAGCTCACCAAATGCCGGGACTAGCGGGGGTACGCAGTATTTT.